These T cell receptor beta chains were read from a single sample in a study of glioma-infiltrating T cells. TCRdb independently ran MiXCR on the multiplex PCR reads; one entry per CDR3 protein. Among about 410,000 distinct CDR3 sequences listed, roughly two fifths were seen once. The sample taken for sequencing was glioma tissue, nonneoplastic brain tissue, or PBMCs (not recorded which). Source of these receptors: a human donor with low-grade glioma or glioblastoma, undergoing nonglioma brain surgery, or in good health (not recorded which). Each CDR3 is given with its conserved first and last residue. A D gene is named only where the DNA matches it firmly. Some rows mark clone size as missing; the rest say once, few, many or name a class of expanded clone.

TGCGCCAGCAGCCAACAACCGGGACTAGCGGCGTACAATGAGCAGTTCTTC	CASSQQPGLAAYNEQFF	TRBJ2-1	few	TRBD2	TRBV4-1
TGCAGTGCTCAAGGGACAGGAGGATCACCCCTCCACTTT	CSAQGTGGSPLHF	TRBJ1-6	.	TRBD1	TRBV20-1
TGCAGTGCTAGTAATTTTGGGACTAGCGGACCGAGCTCCTACAATGAGCAGTTCTTC	CSASNFGTSGPSSYNEQFF	TRBJ2-1	.	TRBD2	TRBV20-1
TGTGCCAGCAATTCGCCGCCTATAGACACTGAAGCTTTCTTT	CASNSPPIDTEAFF	TRBJ1-1	few	.	TRBV28
TGTGCCAGCAGTTACTCTGGGCCGGGTGAGCAGTTCTTC	CASSYSGPGEQFF	TRBJ2-1	few	.	TRBV6-6
TGTGCCATCAGTGGCGGAGGGGTCTACGAGCAGTACTTC	CAISGGGVYEQYF	TRBJ2-7	.	.	TRBV10-3
TGTGCCAGCAGTGTAAGCGGGACCCCCGGTGGCACAGATACGCAGTATTTT	CASSVSGTPGGTDTQYF	TRBJ2-3	many	TRBD2	TRBV6-1
TGCAGTGCTCCACCTCGTCCGGGACAGGGTTCCAATGAGCAGTTCTTC	CSAPPRPGQGSNEQFF	TRBJ2-1	.	TRBD1	TRBV20-1
TGTGCCAGCACCCCTGGCCCGGCCTTGACAAACGAGCAGTACTTC	CASTPGPALTNEQYF	TRBJ2-7	few	.	TRBV28
TGTGCCACCAGCAGAGAAGTTACTACTGGAAACACCATATATTTT	CATSREVTTGNTIYF	TRBJ1-3	many	.	TRBV15
TGTGCCGCGGGAGCCGCCTACGGTGAGCAGTTCTTC	CAAGAAYGEQFF	TRBJ2-1	.	TRBD2	TRBV7-9
TGCAGTGTTAAGCGGGAGCCGCGGGGGACCCAGTACTTC	CSVKREPRGTQYF	TRBJ2-5	few	TRBD2	TRBV20-1
TGTGCCAGCAGCCCTCGGTGGGCAAAAGGGGATTCACCCCTCCACTTT	CASSPRWAKGDSPLHF	TRBJ1-6	few	.	TRBV7-9
TGTGCCAGCAGATCCCCCGGGGGCCCACAAGAGACCCAGTACTTC	CASRSPGGPQETQYF	TRBJ2-5	once	.	TRBV6-5
TGCAGTGCCCCCGGGCTGGGCGGATCAGTTAAGGATGGCTACACCTTC	CSAPGLGGSVKDGYTF	TRBJ1-2	.	.	TRBV20-1
TGCAGTTCTAGATCGGGGGGTGGCAATCAGCCCCAGCATTTT	CSSRSGGGNQPQHF	TRBJ1-5	.	.	TRBV20-1
TGTGCCAGCATCCCTGGGAGGGCGGACACTGAAGCTTTCTTT	CASIPGRADTEAFF	TRBJ1-1	many	.	TRBV6-1
TGTGCCAGCAGCCAAGGATCAATCTACGAGCAGTTCTTC	CASSQGSIYEQFF	TRBJ2-1	.	.	TRBV4-2
TGCGCCAGCAGCTCGGGGAGGGGTGATCAGCCCCAGCATTTT	CASSSGRGDQPQHF	TRBJ1-5	.	.	TRBV5-1
TGTGCCAGCGACCCTGCGGGAGGGCTAGTCAATGAGCAGTTCTTC	CASDPAGGLVNEQFF	TRBJ2-1	few	TRBD2	TRBV28
TGTGCCAGCAGCCCAGGGACAGGTGATCAGGCCCAGCATTTT	CASSPGTGDQAQHF	TRBJ1-5	once	TRBD1	TRBV7-2
TGTGCCAGCAGTGAAGTAAAGGGACGGAACTATGGCTACACCTTC	CASSEVKGRNYGYTF	TRBJ1-2	few	.	TRBV2
TGCAGTGGCGCGAGGGGTAGCCCAGCCTACAATGAGCAGTTCTTC	CSGARGSPAYNEQFF	TRBJ2-1	.	.	TRBV20-1
TGTGCCAGCAGTTACTCCCCTCGGGGCGAGCAGTACTTC	CASSYSPRGEQYF	TRBJ2-7	many	.	TRBV6-5
TGCAGTGCTAGGCCGGTACTAAAACAGGGTAATCAGCCCCAGCATTTT	CSARPVLKQGNQPQHF	TRBJ1-5	.	.	TRBV20-1
TGCAGTGCTAGAGATGTATGGGCAGATACGCAGTATTTT	CSARDVWADTQYF	TRBJ2-3	few	.	TRBV20-1
TGTGCCACCAGCAGACCGAACTCTGGAAACACCATATATTTT	CATSRPNSGNTIYF	TRBJ1-3	few	.	TRBV15
TGTGCCAGCAGCACCCCCCGATACACCCCCCACGAGCAGTACTTC	CASSTPRYTPHEQYF	TRBJ2-7	.	.	TRBV7-9
TGTGCCAGCAGCCAGGCCCTCAATGGGAACATTCAGTACTTC	CASSQALNGNIQYF	TRBJ2-4	.	.	TRBV4-2
TGCAGTGCTACCTCTAGCTTCTCCAATGAGCAGTTCTTC	CSATSSFSNEQFF	TRBJ2-1	few	.	TRBV20-1
TGTGCCAGCAAATCCATAGCGGGAAGCTACGAGCAGTACTTC	CASKSIAGSYEQYF	TRBJ2-7	few	TRBD2	TRBV27
TGCAGTGCTAGAGATCTGGGCAAAGCTTCTGGAAACACCATATATTTT	CSARDLGKASGNTIYF	TRBJ1-3	few	.	TRBV20-1